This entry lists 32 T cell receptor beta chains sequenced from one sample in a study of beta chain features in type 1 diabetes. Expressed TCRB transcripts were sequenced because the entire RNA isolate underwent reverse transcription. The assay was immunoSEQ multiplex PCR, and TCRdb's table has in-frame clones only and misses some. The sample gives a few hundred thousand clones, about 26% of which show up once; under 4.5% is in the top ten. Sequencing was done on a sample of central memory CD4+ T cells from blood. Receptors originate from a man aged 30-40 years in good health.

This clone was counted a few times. As DNA, the CDR3 is TGTGCCAGCAACCCAGGCCTAAACACCGGGGAGCTGTTTTTT. It codes for CASNPGLNTGELFF. The J gene is TRBJ2-2, the V gene TRBV28; unclear D gene. Germline CDR1 MDHEN, CDR2 SYDVKM. This CDR3 spans 14 amino acids. Between the trimmed V and J ends, which lost 7 bases and 2 bases, there was a span of 11 bases.

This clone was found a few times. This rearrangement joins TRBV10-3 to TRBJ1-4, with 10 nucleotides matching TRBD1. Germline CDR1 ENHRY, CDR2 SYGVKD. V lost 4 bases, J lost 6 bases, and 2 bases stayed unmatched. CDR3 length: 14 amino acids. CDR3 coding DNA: TGTGCCATCAGTGGCGGGACAGGGGATGAAAAACTGTTTTTT. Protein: CAISGGTGDEKLFF.

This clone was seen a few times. CDR3 sequence reads: CATSRDQGVYGYTF. In nucleotides, the CDR3 is TGTGCCACCAGCAGAGATCAAGGGGTCTATGGCTACACCTTC. The chain recombines TRBV15 with TRBJ1-2, with D maybe TRBD1 (5 bases). Germline values: CDR1 LNHNV, CDR2 YYDKDF (reference sequence). The length of the CDR3 is 14 residues. V lost 0 bases, J lost 4 bases, and 9 bases lay in between.

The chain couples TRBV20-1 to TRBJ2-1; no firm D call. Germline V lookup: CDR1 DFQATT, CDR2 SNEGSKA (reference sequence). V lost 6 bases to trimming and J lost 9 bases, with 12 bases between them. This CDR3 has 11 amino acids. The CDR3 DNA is TGCAGTGCCCCCAGTGGGGTTGAGCAGTTCTTC. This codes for CSAPSGVEQFF.

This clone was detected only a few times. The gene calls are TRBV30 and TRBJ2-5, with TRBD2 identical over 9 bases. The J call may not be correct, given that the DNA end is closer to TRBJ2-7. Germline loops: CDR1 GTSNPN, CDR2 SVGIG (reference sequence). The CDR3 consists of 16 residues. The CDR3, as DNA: TGTGCCTGGAGTATAGATCTAGCGGGAAGCTCCTACGAGCAGTACTTC. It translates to CAWSIDLAGSSYEQYF.

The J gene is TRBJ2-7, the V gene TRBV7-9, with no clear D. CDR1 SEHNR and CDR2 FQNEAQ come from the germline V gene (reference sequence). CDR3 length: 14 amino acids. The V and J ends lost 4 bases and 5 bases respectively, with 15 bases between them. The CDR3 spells CASSSPGVSDEQYF. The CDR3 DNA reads TGTGCCAGCAGCTCCCCCGGAGTATCCGACGAGCAGTACTTC.

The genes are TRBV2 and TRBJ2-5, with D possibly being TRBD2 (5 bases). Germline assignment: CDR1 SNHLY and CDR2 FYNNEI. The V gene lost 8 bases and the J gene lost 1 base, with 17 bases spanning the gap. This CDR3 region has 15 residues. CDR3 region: CASSWRAAAQETQYF. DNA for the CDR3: TGTGCCAGCTCTTGGCGGGCGGCTGCCCAAGAGACCCAGTACTTC.

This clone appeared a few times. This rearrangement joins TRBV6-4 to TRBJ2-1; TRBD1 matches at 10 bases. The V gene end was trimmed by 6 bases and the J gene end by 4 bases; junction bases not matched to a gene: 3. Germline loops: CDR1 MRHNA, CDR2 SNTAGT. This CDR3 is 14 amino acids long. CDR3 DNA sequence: TGTGCCAGCAGCGACAGGGGGCTGTACAATGAGCAGTTCTTC. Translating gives CASSDRGLYNEQFF.

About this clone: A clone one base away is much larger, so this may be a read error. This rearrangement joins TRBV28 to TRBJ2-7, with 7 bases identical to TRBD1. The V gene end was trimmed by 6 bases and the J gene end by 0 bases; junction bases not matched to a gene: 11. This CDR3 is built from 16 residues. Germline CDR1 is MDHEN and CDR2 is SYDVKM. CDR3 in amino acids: CASSRAGGMGSYEQYF. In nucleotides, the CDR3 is TGTGCCAGCAGCAGAGCAGGGGGAATGGGCTCCTACGAGCAGTACTTC.

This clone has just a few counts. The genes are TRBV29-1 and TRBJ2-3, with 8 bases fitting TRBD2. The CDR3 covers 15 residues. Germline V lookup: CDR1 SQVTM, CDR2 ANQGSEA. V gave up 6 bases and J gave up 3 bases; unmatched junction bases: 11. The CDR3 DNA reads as TGCAGCGTCGGGGGGGTCCAACTGAGTACAGATACGCAGTATTTT. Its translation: CSVGGVQLSTDTQYF.

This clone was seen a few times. The CDR3 bases are TGTGCCAGCAGCTTAGATAAGACAGCCTCCTACGAGCAGTACTTC. As protein: CASSLDKTASYEQYF. The chain combines TRBV7-2 with TRBJ2-7; D may be TRBD1 (5 bases). Trimming pared 1 base from V and 0 bases from J, leaving 10 bases between. This CDR3 has 15 residues. Germline V lookup: CDR1 SGHTA, CDR2 FQGNSA.

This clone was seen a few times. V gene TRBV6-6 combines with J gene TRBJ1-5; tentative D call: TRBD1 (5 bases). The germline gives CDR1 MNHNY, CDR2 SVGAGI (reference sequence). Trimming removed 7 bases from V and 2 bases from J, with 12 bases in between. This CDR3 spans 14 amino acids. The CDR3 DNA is TGTGCCAGCAACGGGGCTATGGGCAATCAGCCCCAGCATTTT. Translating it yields CASNGAMGNQPQHF.

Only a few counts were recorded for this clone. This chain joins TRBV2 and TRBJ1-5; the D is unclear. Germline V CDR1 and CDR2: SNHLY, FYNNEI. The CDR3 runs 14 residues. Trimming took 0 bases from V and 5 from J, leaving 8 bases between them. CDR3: CASSEATGDQPQHF. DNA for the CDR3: TGTGCCAGCAGTGAAGCCACTGGCGATCAGCCCCAGCATTTT.

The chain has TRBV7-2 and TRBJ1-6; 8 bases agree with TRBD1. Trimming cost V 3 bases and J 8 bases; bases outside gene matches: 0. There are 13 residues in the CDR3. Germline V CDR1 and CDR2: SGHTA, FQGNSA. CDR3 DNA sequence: TGTGCCAGCAGCTTGACAGGGGATTCACCCCTCCACTTT. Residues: CASSLTGDSPLHF.

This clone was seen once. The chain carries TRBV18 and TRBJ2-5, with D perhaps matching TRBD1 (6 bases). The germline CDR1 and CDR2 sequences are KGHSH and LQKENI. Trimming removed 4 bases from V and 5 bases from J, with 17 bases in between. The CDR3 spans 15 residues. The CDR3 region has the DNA TGTGCCAGCTCACGAGGAAGGGGGAACGCCGAGACCCAGTACTTC. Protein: CASSRGRGNAETQYF.

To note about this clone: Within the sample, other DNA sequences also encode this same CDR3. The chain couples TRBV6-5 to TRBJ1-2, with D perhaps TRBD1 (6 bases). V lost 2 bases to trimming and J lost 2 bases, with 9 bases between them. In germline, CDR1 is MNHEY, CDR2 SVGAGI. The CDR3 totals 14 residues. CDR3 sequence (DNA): TGTGCCAGCAGTTACGACAGGCGGAACTATGGCTACACCTTC. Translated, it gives CASSYDRRNYGYTF.

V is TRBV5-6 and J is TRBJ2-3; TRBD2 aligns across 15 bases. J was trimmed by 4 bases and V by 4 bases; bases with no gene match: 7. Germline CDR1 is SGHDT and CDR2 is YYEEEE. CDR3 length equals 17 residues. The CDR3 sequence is CASSARTSGGASDTQYF. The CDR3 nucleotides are TGTGCCAGCAGCGCGAGGACTAGCGGGGGGGCCTCAGATACGCAGTATTTT.

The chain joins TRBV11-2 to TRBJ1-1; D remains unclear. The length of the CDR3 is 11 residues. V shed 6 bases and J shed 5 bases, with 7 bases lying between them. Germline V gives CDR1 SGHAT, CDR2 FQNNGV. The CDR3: CASSTRTEAFF. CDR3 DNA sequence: TGTGCCAGCAGTACGAGGACTGAAGCTTTCTTT.

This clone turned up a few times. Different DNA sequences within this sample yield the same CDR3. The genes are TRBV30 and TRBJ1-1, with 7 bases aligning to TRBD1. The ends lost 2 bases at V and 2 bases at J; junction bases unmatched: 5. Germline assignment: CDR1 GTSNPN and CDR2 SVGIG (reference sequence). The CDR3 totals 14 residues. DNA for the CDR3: TGTGCCTGGAGTCGGGACAGACGAAACACTGAAGCTTTCTTT. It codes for CAWSRDRRNTEAFF.

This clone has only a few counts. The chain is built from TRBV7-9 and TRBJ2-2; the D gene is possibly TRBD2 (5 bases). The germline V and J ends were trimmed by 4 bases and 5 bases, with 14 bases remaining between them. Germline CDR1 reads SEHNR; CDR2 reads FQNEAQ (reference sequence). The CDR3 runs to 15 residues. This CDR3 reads CASSSSTTVTGELFF. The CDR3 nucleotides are TGTGCCAGCAGCTCGTCGACTACGGTTACCGGGGAGCTGTTTTTT.

The CDR3 bases are TGTGCCAGCAACCCCCTTCCCGGGGCCTACGAGCAGTACTTC. This translates into CASNPLPGAYEQYF. The chain is built from TRBV6-6 and TRBJ2-7; possibly TRBD2 for D (5 bases). The germline V gene has CDR1 MNHNY and CDR2 SVGAGI (reference sequence). This CDR3 spans 14 amino acids. Trimming cost V 7 bases and J 2 bases, with 15 bases left between them.

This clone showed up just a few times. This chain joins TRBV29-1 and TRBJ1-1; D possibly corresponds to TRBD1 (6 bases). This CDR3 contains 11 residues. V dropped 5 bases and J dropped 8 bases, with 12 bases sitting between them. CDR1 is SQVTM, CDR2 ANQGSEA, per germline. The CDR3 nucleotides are TGCAGCGTTCTCCCCGACAGGGAAGCTTTCTTT. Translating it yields CSVLPDREAFF.

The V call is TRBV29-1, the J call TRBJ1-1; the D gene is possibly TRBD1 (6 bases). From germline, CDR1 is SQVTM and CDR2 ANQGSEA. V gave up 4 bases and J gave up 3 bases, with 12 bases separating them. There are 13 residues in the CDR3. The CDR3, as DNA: TGCAGCGTTGCCAGGGGCCTTGACACTGAAGCTTTCTTT. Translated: CSVARGLDTEAFF.

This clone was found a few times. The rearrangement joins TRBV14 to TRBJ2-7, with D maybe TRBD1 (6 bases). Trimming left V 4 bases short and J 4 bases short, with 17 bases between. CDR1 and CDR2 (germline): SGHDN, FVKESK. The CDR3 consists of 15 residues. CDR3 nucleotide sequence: TGTGCCAGCAGCCTCTCGACAGGTGGAATTTACGAGCAGTACTTC. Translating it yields CASSLSTGGIYEQYF.

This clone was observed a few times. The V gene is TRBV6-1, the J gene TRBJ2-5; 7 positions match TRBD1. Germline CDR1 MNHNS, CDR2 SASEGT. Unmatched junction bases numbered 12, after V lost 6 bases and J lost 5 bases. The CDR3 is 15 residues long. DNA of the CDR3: TGTGCCAGCAGGCTAGGGACAGCCGCCCTGGAGACCCAGTACTTC. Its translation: CASRLGTAALETQYF.

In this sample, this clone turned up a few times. As DNA, the CDR3 is TGTGCCAGCAGTGTCAGACAGGGCTACGAGCAGTACTTC. This translates into CASSVRQGYEQYF. The chain couples TRBV27 to TRBJ2-7, with TRBD1 identical over 7 bases. Germline lookup yields CDR1 MNHEY and CDR2 SMNVEV (reference sequence). With V trimmed by 5 bases and J by 3 bases, 4 bases remained unmatched. The CDR3 contains 13 residues.

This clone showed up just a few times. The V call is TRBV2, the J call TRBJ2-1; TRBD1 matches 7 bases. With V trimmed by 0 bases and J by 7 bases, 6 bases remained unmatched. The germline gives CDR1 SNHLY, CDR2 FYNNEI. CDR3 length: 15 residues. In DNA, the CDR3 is TGTGCCAGCAGTGAAGCGGTGGCAGGGGGTAATGAGCAGTTCTTC. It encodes CASSEAVAGGNEQFF.

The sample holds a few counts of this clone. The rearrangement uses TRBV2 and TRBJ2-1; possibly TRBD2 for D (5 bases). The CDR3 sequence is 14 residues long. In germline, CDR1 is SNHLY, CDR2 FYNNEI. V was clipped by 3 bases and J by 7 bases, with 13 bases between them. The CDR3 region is CASSERREWNEQFF. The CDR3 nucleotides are TGTGCCAGCAGTGAGAGAAGGGAGTGGAATGAGCAGTTCTTC.

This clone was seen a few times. The CDR3: CASSTGTAFYEQYF. The CDR3 DNA sequence: TGTGCCAGCAGTACCGGGACCGCATTCTACGAGCAGTACTTC. V and J are TRBV5-6 and TRBJ2-7; D tentatively fits TRBD1 or TRBD2 (5 bases each). The germline V gene encodes CDR1 SGHDT and CDR2 YYEEEE. V was clipped by 5 bases and J by 3 bases, with 15 bases between them. The CDR3 has 14 amino acids.

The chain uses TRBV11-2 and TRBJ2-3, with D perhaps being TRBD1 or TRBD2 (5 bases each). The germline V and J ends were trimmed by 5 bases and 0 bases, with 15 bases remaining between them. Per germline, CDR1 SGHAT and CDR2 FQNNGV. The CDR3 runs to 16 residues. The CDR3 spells CASSKKGRSSTDTQYF. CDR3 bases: TGTGCCAGCAGCAAAAAGGGACGGTCTAGCACAGATACGCAGTATTTT.

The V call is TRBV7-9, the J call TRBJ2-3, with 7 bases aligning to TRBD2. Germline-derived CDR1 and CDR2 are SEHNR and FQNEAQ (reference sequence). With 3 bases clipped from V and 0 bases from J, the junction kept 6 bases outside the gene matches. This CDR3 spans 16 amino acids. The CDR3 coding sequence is TGTGCCAGCAGCTTGCTGGGGGGGGTTAGCACAGATACGCAGTATTTT. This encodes CASSLLGGVSTDTQYF.

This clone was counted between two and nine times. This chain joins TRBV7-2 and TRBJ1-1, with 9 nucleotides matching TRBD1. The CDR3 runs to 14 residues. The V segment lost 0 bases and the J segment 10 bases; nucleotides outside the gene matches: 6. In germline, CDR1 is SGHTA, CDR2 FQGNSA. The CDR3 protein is CASSLAGTGLTAFF. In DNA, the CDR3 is TGTGCCAGCAGCTTAGCCGGGACAGGGTTGACAGCTTTCTTT. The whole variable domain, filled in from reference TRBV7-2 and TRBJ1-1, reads GAGVSQSPSNKVTEKGKDVELRCDPISGHTALYWYRQSLGQGLEFLIYFQGNSAPDKSGLPSDRFSAERTGGSVSTLTIQRTQQEDSAVYLCASSLAGTGLTAFFGQGTRLTVV.